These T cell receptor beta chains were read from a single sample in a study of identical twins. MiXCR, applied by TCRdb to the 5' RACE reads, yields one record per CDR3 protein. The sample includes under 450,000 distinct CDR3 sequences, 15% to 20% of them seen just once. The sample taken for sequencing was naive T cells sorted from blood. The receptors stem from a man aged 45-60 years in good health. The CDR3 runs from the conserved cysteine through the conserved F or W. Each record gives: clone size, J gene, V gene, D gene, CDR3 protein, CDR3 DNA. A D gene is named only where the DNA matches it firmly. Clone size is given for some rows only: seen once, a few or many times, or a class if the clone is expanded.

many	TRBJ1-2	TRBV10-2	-	CASSEQGDGYTF	TGCGCCAGCAGTGAACAGGGCGATGGCTACACCTTC
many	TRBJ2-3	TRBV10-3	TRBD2	CAISRMTSGTDTQYF	TGTGCCATCAGCCGTATGACTAGCGGCACAGATACGCAGTATTTT
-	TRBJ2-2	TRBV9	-	CASSVQGAGELFF	TGTGCCAGCAGCGTACAGGGCGCCGGGGAGCTGTTTTTT
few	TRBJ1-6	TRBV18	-	CASSPRRDSPLHF	TGTGCCAGCTCACCAAGGAGGGATTCACCCCTCCACTTT
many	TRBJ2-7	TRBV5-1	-	CASSSRELSYEQYF	TGCGCCAGCAGCTCCCGGGAGCTCTCCTACGAGCAGTACTTC
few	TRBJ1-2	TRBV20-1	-	CSAPSPSSYGYTF	TGCAGTGCTCCCTCCCCGTCCTCCTATGGCTACACCTTC
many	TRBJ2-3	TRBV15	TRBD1	CATSREKGTGSGTDTQYF	TGTGCCACCAGCAGAGAAAAGGGGACAGGGAGCGGGACAGATACGCAGTATTTT
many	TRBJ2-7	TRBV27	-	CASTRGNEQYF	TGTGCCAGCACACGGGGGAACGAGCAGTACTTC
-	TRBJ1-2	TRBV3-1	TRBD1	CASSQLQGAEYGYTF	TGTGCCAGCAGCCAACTACAGGGGGCTGAATATGGCTACACCTTC
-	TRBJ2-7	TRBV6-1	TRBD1	CASSHISTGEQYF	TGTGCCAGCAGCCACATTTCGACAGGGGAGCAGTACTTC
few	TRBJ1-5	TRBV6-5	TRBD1	CASSSGTGAGNQPQHF	TGTGCCAGCAGTTCGGGGACAGGGGCGGGCAATCAGCCCCAGCATTTT
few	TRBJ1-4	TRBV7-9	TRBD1	CASSPWTGDEKLFF	TGTGCCAGCAGCCCCTGGACAGGGGACGAAAAACTGTTTTTT
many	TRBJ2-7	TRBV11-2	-	CASSLARDTTYEQYF	TGTGCCAGCAGCCTAGCCCGGGACACTACCTACGAGCAGTACTTC
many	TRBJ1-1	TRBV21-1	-	CASSNAGLNTEAFF	TGTGCCAGCAGCAATGCGGGTCTGAACACTGAAGCTTTCTTT
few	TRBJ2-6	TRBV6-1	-	CASKVVGANVLTF	TGTGCCAGCAAGGTGGTCGGGGCCAACGTCCTGACTTTC
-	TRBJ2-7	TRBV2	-	CSSSERAVPYEQYF	TGTTCCAGCAGTGAGAGGGCGGTACCCTACGAGCAGTACTTC
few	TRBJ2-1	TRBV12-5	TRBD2	CASGFSGLAGVGEQFF	TGTGCTAGTGGTTTTTCCGGACTAGCGGGAGTTGGCGAGCAGTTCTTC
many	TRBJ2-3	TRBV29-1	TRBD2	CSVARASGTDTQYF	TGCAGCGTGGCTCGCGCTAGCGGGACGGATACGCAGTATTTT
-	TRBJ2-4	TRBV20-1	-	CSARGPSLAKNIQYF	TGCAGTGCTAGAGGCCCTAGCCTAGCCAAAAACATTCAGTACTTC
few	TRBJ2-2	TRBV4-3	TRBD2	CASSSGGAAGELFF	TGCGCCAGCAGTAGCGGGGGGGCGGCCGGGGAGCTGTTTTTT
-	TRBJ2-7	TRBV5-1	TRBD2	CASRASGGSPYEQYF	TGCGCCAGCAGGGCTAGCGGGGGGTCCCCCTACGAGCAGTACTTC
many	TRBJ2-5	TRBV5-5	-	CASSLGLVEETQYF	TGTGCCAGCAGCTTGGGACTAGTGGAGGAGACCCAGTACTTC
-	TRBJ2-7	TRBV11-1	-	CASTRGSNPYEQYF	TGTGCCAGCACCCGTGGGTCCAACCCCTACGAGCAGTACTTC
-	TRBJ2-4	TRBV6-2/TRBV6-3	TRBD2	CASSKTSGRAKNIQYF	TGTGCCAGCAGTAAGACTAGCGGGAGGGCCAAAAACATTCAGTACTTC
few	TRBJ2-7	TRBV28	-	CASSLTQTGLQYF	TGTGCCAGCAGTTTGACTCAGACAGGCCTCCAGTACTTC
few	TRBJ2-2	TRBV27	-	CASSLLVLSGQGWATGELFF	TGTGCCAGCAGTTTATTGGTCTTAAGCGGTCAGGGTTGGGCCACCGGGGAGCTGTTTTTT
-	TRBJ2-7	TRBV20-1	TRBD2	CSARSSGAYEQYF	TGCAGTGCTAGGTCTAGCGGGGCCTACGAGCAGTACTTC
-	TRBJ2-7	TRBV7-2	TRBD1	CASSLTGGLDEQYF	TGTGCCAGCAGCTTAACAGGGGGCCTCGACGAGCAGTACTTC
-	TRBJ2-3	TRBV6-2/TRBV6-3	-	CASRRTGGETDTQYF	TGTGCCAGCAGACGCACAGGGGGGGAGACAGATACGCAGTATTTT
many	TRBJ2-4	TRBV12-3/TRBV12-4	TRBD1	CASSQTDRGPRYF	TGTGCCAGCAGTCAAACGGACAGGGGGCCGAGGTACTTC
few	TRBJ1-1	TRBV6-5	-	CASSYSNRGRGEAFF	TGTGCCAGCAGTTACTCGAACCGGGGCAGGGGTGAAGCTTTCTTT
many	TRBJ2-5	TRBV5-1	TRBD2	CASSLGTTSDGETQYF	TGCGCCAGCAGCTTGGGGACAACTAGCGATGGGGAGACCCAGTACTTC
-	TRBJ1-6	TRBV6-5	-	CASSYSGHSNSPLHF	TGTGCCAGCAGTTACTCAGGACATTCTAATTCACCCCTCCACTTT
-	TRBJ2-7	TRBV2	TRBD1	CASSQDRGRSYEQYF	TGTGCCAGCAGTCAGGACAGGGGCCGGTCCTACGAGCAGTACTTC
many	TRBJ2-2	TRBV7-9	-	CASSRGDRRTGELFF	TGTGCCAGCAGCCGGGGGGACAGGCGGACCGGGGAGCTGTTTTTT